A single sample gave rise to the 15 T cell receptor beta chains below, sequenced in a study of blood T cell repertoires in COVID-19. Method: immunoSEQ multiplex PCR; TCRdb's copy keeps in-frame clones and lacks some. The table has approximately 90,000 clones, around 85% seen once. The sequencing sample was made of peripheral blood. These receptors all stem from a man aged 70 or older with acute or convalescent COVID-19.

The chain carries TRBV3-1 (or the pseudogene TRBV3-2) and TRBJ1-5, with D possibly being TRBD1 (6 bases). The V gene's germline CDR1 is LGHDT and CDR2 YNNKEL (reference sequence). Trimming took 1 base from V and 7 from J, leaving 8 bases between them. The CDR3 covers 13 residues. The CDR3 protein is CASSQAGTQPQHF. As DNA, the CDR3 is TGTGCCAGCAGCCAAGCAGGGACACAGCCCCAGCATTTT.

The chain has TRBV27 and TRBJ2-2, with D possibly TRBD2 on 6 matching bases. Germline CDR1 reads MNHEY; CDR2 reads SMNVEV (reference sequence). This CDR3 region has 14 residues. V was shortened by 5 bases and J by 7 bases, with 14 bases between the two germline ends. In DNA form, the CDR3 reads TGTGCCAGCAGTACCCCGCGGGAAAGCGGGGAGCTGTTTTTT. It specifies CASSTPRESGELFF.

This clone was counted only a few times. This chain links TRBV2 with TRBJ2-7, with D uncertain. Germline CDR1 is SNHLY and CDR2 is FYNNEI. V lost 3 bases, J lost 3 bases, and 9 bases lay in between. This CDR3 contains 13 residues. The CDR3 here is CASSDRPYYEQYF. In nucleotides, the CDR3 is TGTGCCAGCAGTGATCGCCCCTACTACGAGCAGTACTTC.

The CDR3 coding sequence is TGTGCCAGCAGCCTAGGGGGGAGCGGGCCAGATACGCAGTATTTT. This encodes CASSLGGSGPDTQYF. The rearrangement uses TRBV7-2 and TRBJ2-3, with D possibly being TRBD1 or TRBD2 (6 bases each). V dropped 5 bases and J dropped 4 bases, with 16 bases sitting between them. This CDR3 is 15 amino acids long. Germline loops: CDR1 SGHTA, CDR2 FQGNSA.

The chain has TRBV5-1 and TRBJ1-1, with D perhaps TRBD1 (6 bases). CDR3 length equals 14 residues. Trimming removed 4 bases at V and 4 bases at J, with 14 bases between. The V gene's germline CDR1 is SGHRS and CDR2 YFSETQ. The CDR3 coding sequence is TGCGCCAGCAGCCATCAAGGGGGTGGCACTGAAGCTTTCTTT. Its protein is CASSHQGGGTEAFF.

J is TRBJ2-7 and V is TRBV27; 8 bases are a match to TRBD1. Germline CDR1 reads MNHEY; CDR2 reads SMNVEV (reference sequence). The CDR3 has 15 residues. The V segment lost 6 bases and the J segment 5 bases; nucleotides outside the gene matches: 12. For the CDR3, the DNA is TGTGCCAGCAGCCTGGGCCCGACAGGGGAAAACGAGCAGTACTTC. Residues: CASSLGPTGENEQYF.

This clone is a singleton in its sample. This chain uses TRBV11-2 with TRBJ2-1, with 8 bases matching TRBD2. After removal of 0 bases from V and 4 bases from J, the junction contained 5 bases not matched to a gene. Per germline, CDR1 SGHAT and CDR2 FQNNGV. This CDR3 is 16 amino acids long. The CDR3 sequence: CASSLESSGGYNEQFF. CDR3 bases: TGTGCCAGCAGCTTAGAATCGAGCGGGGGTTACAATGAGCAGTTCTTC. Supplemented by reference TRBV11-2 and TRBJ2-1, the full variable domain reads EAGVAQSPRYKIIEKRQSVAFWCNPISGHATLYWYQQILGQGPKLLIQFQNNGVVDDSQLPKDRFSAERLKGVDSTLKIQPAKLEDSAVYLCASSLESSGGYNEQFFGPGTRLTVL.

The chain recombines TRBV11-2 with TRBJ1-4; tentatively, D is TRBD1 (5 bases). Germline loops: CDR1 SGHAT, CDR2 FQNNGV. V dropped 0 bases and J dropped 8 bases, with 13 bases sitting between them. There are 15 residues in the CDR3. As DNA, the CDR3 is TGTGCCAGCAGCTTAGACTGGGGGGATGGCGAAAAACTGTTTTTT. It translates to CASSLDWGDGEKLFF.

The chain combines TRBV30 with TRBJ1-4; the match to TRBD1 covers 9 bases. The CDR3 covers 15 residues. V lost 0 bases, J lost 7 bases, and 6 bases stayed unmatched. Germline CDR1 and CDR2: GTSNPN and SVGIG (reference sequence). The chain's CDR3 is CAWSVPGQGFEKLFF. The CDR3 region has the DNA TGTGCCTGGAGTGTACCGGGACAGGGTTTTGAAAAACTGTTTTTT.

This rearrangement joins TRBV27 to TRBJ2-5; TRBD2 agrees at 11 bases. The germline CDR1 and CDR2 sequences are MNHEY and SMNVEV (reference sequence). This CDR3 comprises 16 residues. V lost 5 bases to trimming and J lost 2 bases; unmatched junction nucleotides: 7. The CDR3 is CASSPRASGGQETQYF. In DNA form, the CDR3 reads TGTGCCAGCAGTCCCCGGGCTAGCGGGGGGCAAGAGACCCAGTACTTC.

The V gene is TRBV7-9, the J gene TRBJ2-2, with 12 bases identical to TRBD2. CDR1 is SEHNR and CDR2 is FQNEAQ in the germline V gene (reference sequence). This CDR3 comprises 15 residues. J lost 5 bases, V lost 5 bases, and 3 bases had no gene match. The CDR3 reads CASSTSGGPTGELFF. As DNA, the CDR3 is TGTGCCAGCAGCACTAGCGGGGGGCCTACCGGGGAGCTGTTTTTT.

V and J are TRBV2 and TRBJ2-5; 7 bases line up with TRBD1. V lost 7 bases to trimming and J lost 3 bases; unmatched junction nucleotides: 5. Germline lookup yields CDR1 SNHLY and CDR2 FYNNEI. The CDR3 loop spans 13 amino acids. CDR3 sequence (DNA): TGTGCCAGCACAAGAGACAGGGAAGAGACCCAGTACTTC. It specifies CASTRDREETQYF.

The chain uses TRBV6-1 and TRBJ1-4; tentative D call: TRBD1 (6 bases). The CDR3 runs to 16 residues. The germline gives CDR1 MNHNS, CDR2 SASEGT. The germline V and J ends were trimmed by 2 bases and 2 bases, with 12 bases remaining between them. The CDR3 region has the DNA TGTGCCAGCAGTGAATTCCGAGACAGGACTAATGAAAAACTGTTTTTT. Amino acids: CASSEFRDRTNEKLFF.

The chain joins TRBV7-9 to TRBJ2-1, with a weak D call TRBD1 (6 bases). V was pared by 4 bases and J by 2 bases, with 15 bases between. The CDR3 extends over 16 amino acids. CDR1 and CDR2 (germline): SEHNR, FQNEAQ (reference sequence). CDR3 in amino acids: CASSSLRGEAYNEQFF. CDR3 coding DNA: TGTGCCAGCAGCTCGCTCAGGGGCGAGGCCTACAATGAGCAGTTCTTC.

V usage is TRBV19 and J usage is TRBJ1-3, with a tentative D call TRBD1 (5 bases). There are 14 residues in the CDR3. V shed 2 bases and J shed 4 bases, with 9 bases lying between them. Germline CDR1 reads LNHDA; CDR2 reads SQIVND (reference sequence). CDR3 amino acids: CASSITGGGNTIYF. The CDR3 bases are TGTGCCAGTAGTATAACCGGGGGAGGAAACACCATATATTTT. Variable domain in full (rest from reference TRBV19 and TRBJ1-3): DGGITQSPKYLFRKEGQNVTLSCEQNLNHDAMYWYRQDPGQGLRLIYYSQIVNDFQKGDIAEGYSVSREKKESFPLTVTSAQKNPTAFYLCASSITGGGNTIYFGEGSWLTVV.